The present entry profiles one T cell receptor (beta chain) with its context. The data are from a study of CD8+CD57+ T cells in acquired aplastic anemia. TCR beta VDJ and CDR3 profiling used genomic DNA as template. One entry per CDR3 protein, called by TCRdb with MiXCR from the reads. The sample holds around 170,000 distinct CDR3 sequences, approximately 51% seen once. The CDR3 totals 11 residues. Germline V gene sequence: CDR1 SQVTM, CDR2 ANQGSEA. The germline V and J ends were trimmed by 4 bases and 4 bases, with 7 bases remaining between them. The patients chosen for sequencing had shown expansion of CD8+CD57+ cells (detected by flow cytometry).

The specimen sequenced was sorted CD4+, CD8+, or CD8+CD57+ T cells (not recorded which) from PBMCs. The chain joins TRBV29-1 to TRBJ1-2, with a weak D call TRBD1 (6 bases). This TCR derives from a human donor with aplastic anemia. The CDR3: CSVGTVYGYTF. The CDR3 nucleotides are TGCAGCGTTGGGACAGTCTATGGCTACACCTTC. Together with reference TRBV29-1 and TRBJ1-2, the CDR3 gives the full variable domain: SAVISQKPSRDICQRGTSLTIQCQVDSQVTMMFWYRQQPGQSLTLIATANQGSEATYESGFVIDKFPISRPNLTFSTLTVSNMSPEDSSIYLCSVGTVYGYTFGSGTRLTVV.